This T cell receptor beta chain was captured in a study of shared clonotypes between healthy human individuals. Broader study findings: Relative to clonotypes present in all four donors, those not shared had lower generation probabilities. Estimated clonotype richness was generally higher in naive than memory subsets.

Original processing methods: From ImmunoSEQ came sequences covering only the junction and carrying no quality scores, so filtering differed. Here immunoSEQ multiplex PCR was the method, and the copy in TCRdb shows in-frame clones only, minus some. V, J and clone size derive from that table, while D and trimming were established from the DNA sequence. The table lists about 530,000 clones, 90% to 97% of them singletons. For this clone: Its specificity is unknown.

This CDR3 has 15 amino acids. The germline gives CDR1 SGHKS, CDR2 YYEKEE (reference sequence). Trimming left V 0 bases short and J 2 bases short, with 12 bases between. This clonotype was sampled from a woman aged 30 to 39 in good health. The rearrangement uses TRBV5-5 and TRBJ2-7; D could derive from TRBD1 or TRBD2 (5 bases each). Source material: naive CD4+ T cells sorted from blood. As to subset: CD45RA+ positively selected. The CDR3 sequence: CASSLGLGVAYEQYF. As DNA, the CDR3 is TGTGCCAGCAGCTTGGGATTGGGGGTTGCCTACGAGCAGTACTTC.